These 2 T cell receptor beta chains were all obtained from the same sample, sequenced in a study of blood T cell repertoires in COVID-19. Method: immunoSEQ multiplex PCR; TCRdb's copy keeps in-frame clones and lacks some. The sample holds some 210,000 clones, around 84% seen once. Source material: peripheral blood. Every receptor here comes from a human donor in a cohort sampled during active COVID-19.

The chain joins TRBV6-1 to TRBJ2-5; D call uncertain. CDR3 length equals 14 residues. With 2 bases removed from V and 5 bases from J, the gap between germline ends came to 12 bases. Germline V gene data show CDR1 as MNHNS and CDR2 as SASEGT. The CDR3 sequence: CASSEQRGAETQYF. The CDR3, as DNA: TGTGCCAGCAGTGAACAGCGCGGAGCGGAGACCCAGTACTTC.

This clone appeared a few times. This chain links TRBV5-6 with TRBJ2-7; 7 bases match TRBD1. Losses at the gene ends were 3 bases for V and 5 bases for J; bases not matched to a gene: 5. Germline CDR1 reads SGHDT; CDR2 reads YYEEEE. The CDR3 sequence is 13 residues long. This CDR3 reads CASSYGTADEQYV. The CDR3 DNA is TGTGCCAGCAGCTACGGGACAGCTGACGAGCAGTACGTC.